This TCR beta chain was found in a study of T cells in Graves' hyperthyroidism and ophthalmopathy. General study points: The majority of expanded thyroid clonotypes above 0.001 also appeared in blood.

Amplification of TCR beta CDR3 regions was performed using RNA transcripts as template. A first-round RT-PCR of the TCR CDR3 used the HTBI primer set. Each CDR3 protein is one row after TCRdb ran MiXCR on the multiplex PCR reads. The sample consists of about 680,000 distinct CDR3 sequences, roughly a third of them appearing once. For Graves' hyperthyroidism to be stable, ophthalmopathy could not progress within 18 months. Uncontrolled infection, other autoimmune disease, pregnancy and lactation each barred patients from inclusion. PBMCs were derived from roughly 9.6 ml fresh peripheral blood. The length of the CDR3 is 16 residues. With 4 bases removed from V and 4 bases from J, the gap between germline ends came to 19 bases. Germline CDR1 is MNHEY and CDR2 is SVGAGI. This clonotype has only one observation. What it binds is not known.

V and J are TRBV6-5 and TRBJ1-1; weak D call: TRBD1 (6 bases). The receptor comes from a woman in her 40s with Graves' hyperthyroidism. The material sequenced was blood. CDR3 in DNA: TGTGCCAGCAGTTTACCCCGTCAGGGGATATTCACTGAAGCTTTCTTT. This translates into CASSLPRQGIFTEAFF.